This T cell receptor beta chain was profiled in a study of cytomegalovirus exposure and HLA in healthy donors. Study-level information: From donors who were HLA-typed, an early data release held 70 million to 90 million unique TCRs.

On this clone: The antigen is not known.

Study-wide results and limits: One variant, a missense change in DCLRE1C, was linked in a later analysis to TCR beta V- and J-gene trimming. Within a later analysis, the majority of CMV-associated TCR beta chains appeared HLA-restricted. Relative to equally common others, HLA-associated TCR beta chains showed greater clonal expansion in a later analysis.

The PCR used 60 Vbeta and 13 Jbeta primers. Sequencing used immunoSEQ multiplex PCR; TCRdb keeps in-frame clones, though not all of them. The repertoire has over 130,000 clones, over 65% of them found once; the top ten carry around 2.6%. The CDR3 is 13 amino acids. CDR1 is MNHEY and CDR2 is SMNVEV in the germline V gene (reference sequence). The ends were cut back, 3 bases at V and 2 bases at J, with 8 bases in the middle. The TCR originated in a male donor in good health and CMV-seronegative. The sequenced sample consisted of PBMCs. The V gene is TRBV27, the J gene TRBJ2-7, with D hard to call. CDR3 in amino acids: CASSFSLPYEQYF. In nucleotides, the CDR3 is TGTGCCAGCAGTTTCTCCCTCCCCTACGAGCAGTACTTC.